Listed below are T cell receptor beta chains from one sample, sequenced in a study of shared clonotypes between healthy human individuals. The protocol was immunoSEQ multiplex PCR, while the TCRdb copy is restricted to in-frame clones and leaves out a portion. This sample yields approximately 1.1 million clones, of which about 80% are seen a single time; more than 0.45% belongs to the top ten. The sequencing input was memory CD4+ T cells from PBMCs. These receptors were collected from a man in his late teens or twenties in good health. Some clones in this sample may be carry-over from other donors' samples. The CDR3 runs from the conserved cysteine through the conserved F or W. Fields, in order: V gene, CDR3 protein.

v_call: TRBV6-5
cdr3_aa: CASSFDRNYGYTF

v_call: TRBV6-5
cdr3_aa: CASTRAAGMNTEAFF

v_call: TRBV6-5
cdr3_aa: CASKVGRRHEQFF

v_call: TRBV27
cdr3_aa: CASSLGLAAGDEQFF

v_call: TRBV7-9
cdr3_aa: CASSPGQTHYGYTF

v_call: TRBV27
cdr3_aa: CASSTPTSGTSGSNEQFF

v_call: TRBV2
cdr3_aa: CASRDKTGAGTQYF

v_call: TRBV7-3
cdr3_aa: CASSTLPNTGELFF

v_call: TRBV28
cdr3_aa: CASSSHQGGYYGYTF

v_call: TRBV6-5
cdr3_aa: CASSRQGTNTGELFF

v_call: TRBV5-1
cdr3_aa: CASSLEGVPTEAFF